The following is a T cell receptor (beta chain) sequence with its context. Its cognate antigen is unknown. Separate alpha and beta amplification began at the second PCR step. The data are from a study of naive and memory T cell subsets. Points from the study as a whole: Clonotypes are single alpha or beta chains, not paired receptors. Especially in CD8 cells, naive repertoires contained a few larger clonotypes, possibly CD45RA-re-expressing memory cells.

Two oligonucleotides, mixed equimolar, formed the beta constant-region primer covering TRBC1 and TRBC2. Ligated cDNA was amplified by four rounds of PCR with nested alpha and beta constant-region primers and SP2. The cDNA 3' end received a ligated single-stranded oligonucleotide carrying the SP2 primer and a 12-nucleotide UMI. TCRdb re-derived calls from the UMI-ligation and nested PCR reads in MiXCR, one entry per CDR3 protein. Of approximately 150,000 distinct CDR3 sequences listed, about 20% are singletons. The V gene's germline CDR1 is SEHNR and CDR2 FQNEAQ (reference sequence). Deletions cut 5 bases from V and 0 bases from J, with 5 bases between. The CDR3 spans 13 residues.

V usage is TRBV7-9 and J usage is TRBJ1-5; D is undetermined. Sequenced: naive CD8+ T cells from blood. The source is a human donor in good health. Written as DNA, the CDR3 is TGTGCCAGCAGCGGACTTAGCAATCAGCCCCAGCATTTT. Amino acids: CASSGLSNQPQHF.